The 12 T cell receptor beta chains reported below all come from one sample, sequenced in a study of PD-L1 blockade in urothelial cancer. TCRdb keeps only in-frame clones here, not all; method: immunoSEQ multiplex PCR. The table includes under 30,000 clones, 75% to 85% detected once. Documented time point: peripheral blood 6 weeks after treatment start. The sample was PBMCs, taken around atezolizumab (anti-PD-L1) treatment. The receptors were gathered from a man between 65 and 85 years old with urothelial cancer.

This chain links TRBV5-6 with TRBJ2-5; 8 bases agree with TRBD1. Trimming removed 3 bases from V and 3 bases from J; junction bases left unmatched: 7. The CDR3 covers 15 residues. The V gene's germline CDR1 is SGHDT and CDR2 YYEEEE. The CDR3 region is CASSSLLDREETQYF. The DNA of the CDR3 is TGTGCCAGCAGCTCCCTCTTGGACAGGGAAGAGACCCAGTACTTC.

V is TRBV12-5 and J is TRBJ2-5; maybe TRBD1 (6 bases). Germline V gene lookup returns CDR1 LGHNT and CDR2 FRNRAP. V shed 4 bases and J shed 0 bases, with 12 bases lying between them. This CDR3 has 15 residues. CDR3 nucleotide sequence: TGTGCTAGTGGTTCCCACCGGGACAACCAAGAGACCCAGTACTTC. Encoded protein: CASGSHRDNQETQYF. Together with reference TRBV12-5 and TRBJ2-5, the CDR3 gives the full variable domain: DARVTQTPRHKVTEMGQEVTMRCQPILGHNTVFWYRQTMMQGLELLAYFRNRAPLDDSGMPKDRFSAEMPDATLATLKIQPSEPRDSAVYFCASGSHRDNQETQYFGPGTRLLVL.

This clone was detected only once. DNA of the CDR3: TGCAGCGTTTCTACAGGCCCCAATCAGCCCCAGCATTTT. Translation: CSVSTGPNQPQHF. The rearrangement links TRBV29-1 to TRBJ1-5; D is perhaps TRBD1 (5 bases). The germline V and J ends were trimmed by 5 bases and 3 bases, with 11 bases remaining between them. Germline lookup yields CDR1 SQVTM and CDR2 ANQGSEA. This CDR3 comprises 13 residues.

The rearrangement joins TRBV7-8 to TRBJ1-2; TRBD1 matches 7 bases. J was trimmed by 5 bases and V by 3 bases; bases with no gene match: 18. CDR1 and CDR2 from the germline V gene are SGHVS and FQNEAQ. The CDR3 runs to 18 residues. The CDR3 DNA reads TGTGCCAGCAGCTTGGCCTTTAACTTCGACAGGGAACCTTATGGCTACACCTTC. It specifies CASSLAFNFDREPYGYTF. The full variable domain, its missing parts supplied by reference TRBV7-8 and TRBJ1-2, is GAGVSQSPRYKVAKRGQDVALRCDPISGHVSLFWYQQALGQGPEFLTYFQNEAQLDKSGLPSDRFFAERPEGSVSTLKIQRTQQEDSAVYLCASSLAFNFDREPYGYTFGSGTRLTVV.

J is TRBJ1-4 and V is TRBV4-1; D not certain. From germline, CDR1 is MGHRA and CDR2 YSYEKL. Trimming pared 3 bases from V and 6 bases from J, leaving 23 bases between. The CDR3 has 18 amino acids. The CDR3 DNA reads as TGCGCCAGCAGCCATATAGGGCGCCTCCGGGGTTCTCATGAAAAACTGTTTTTT. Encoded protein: CASSHIGRLRGSHEKLFF.

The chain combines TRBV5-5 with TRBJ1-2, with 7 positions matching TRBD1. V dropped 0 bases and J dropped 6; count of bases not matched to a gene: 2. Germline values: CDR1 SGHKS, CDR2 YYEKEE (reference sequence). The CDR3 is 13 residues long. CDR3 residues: CASSLVGGDGYTF. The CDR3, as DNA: TGTGCCAGCAGCTTGGTAGGGGGCGATGGCTACACCTTC. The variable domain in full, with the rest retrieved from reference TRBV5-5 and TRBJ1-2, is DAGVTQSPTHLIKTRGQQVTLRCSPISGHKSVSWYQQVLGQGPQFIFQYYEKEERGRGNFPDRFSARQFPNYSSELNVNALLLGDSALYLCASSLVGGDGYTFGSGTRLTVV.

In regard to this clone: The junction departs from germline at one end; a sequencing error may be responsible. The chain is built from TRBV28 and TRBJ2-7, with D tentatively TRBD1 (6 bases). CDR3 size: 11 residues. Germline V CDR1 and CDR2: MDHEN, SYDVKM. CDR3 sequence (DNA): TGTGCCAGCAGTTCTACGGACAGCCGACACTTC. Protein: CASSSTDSRHF.

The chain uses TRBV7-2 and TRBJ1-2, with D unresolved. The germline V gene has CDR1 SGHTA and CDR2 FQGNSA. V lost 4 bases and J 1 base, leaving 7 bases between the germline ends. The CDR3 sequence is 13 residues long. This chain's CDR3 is CASSWRRNYGYTF. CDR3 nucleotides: TGTGCCAGCAGCTGGCGGCGTAACTATGGCTACACCTTC.

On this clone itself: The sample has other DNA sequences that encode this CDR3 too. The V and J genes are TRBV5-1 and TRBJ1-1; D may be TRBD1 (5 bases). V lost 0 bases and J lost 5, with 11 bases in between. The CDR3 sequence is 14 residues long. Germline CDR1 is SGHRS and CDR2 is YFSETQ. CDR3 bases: TGCGCCAGCAGCTTGGAGCAGGGCAGGACTGAAGCTTTCTTT. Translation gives CASSLEQGRTEAFF.

The CDR3 DNA is TGTGCCAGCAGCTTAGGACGTAGCTCCACTGAAGCTTTCTTT. Translation: CASSLGRSSTEAFF. V is TRBV7-9 and J is TRBJ1-1; D is unresolved. The V end lost 1 base, the J end lost 4 bases, and 10 bases lay between the germline ends. The CDR3 is 14 amino acids. Germline-derived CDR1 and CDR2 are SEHNR and FQNEAQ (reference sequence).

This chain's CDR3 is CASSKVADTKHRPQHF. DNA of the CDR3: TGTGCCAGCAGCAAAGTAGCGGACACCAAACATAGGCCCCAGCATTTT. This chain joins TRBV21-1 and TRBJ1-5. TRBV21-1 is designated a pseudogene. CDR3 length equals 16 residues.

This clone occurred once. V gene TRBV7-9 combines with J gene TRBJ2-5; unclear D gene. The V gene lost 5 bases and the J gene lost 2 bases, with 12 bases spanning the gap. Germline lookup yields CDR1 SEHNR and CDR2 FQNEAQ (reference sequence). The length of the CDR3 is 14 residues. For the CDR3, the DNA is TGTGCCAGCAGCCCAGTGGCTTCACAAGAGACCCAGTACTTC. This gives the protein CASSPVASQETQYF. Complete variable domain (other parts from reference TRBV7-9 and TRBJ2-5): DTGVSQNPRHKITKRGQNVTFRCDPISEHNRLYWYRQTLGQGPEFLTYFQNEAQLEKSRLLSDRFSAERPKGSFSTLEIQRTEQGDSAMYLCASSPVASQETQYFGPGTRLLVL.